The sample holds many counts of the clone carrying this T cell receptor beta chain. Its specificity is not known. Germline CDR1 reads SGHAT; CDR2 reads FQDESV (reference sequence). Trimming shortened V by 0 bases and J by 0 bases, and 12 bases separated the two germline ends. This CDR3 is built from 18 residues. This sample is part of a study of T cells in Graves' hyperthyroidism and ophthalmopathy. The TCR beta CDR3 regions underwent amplification using RNA transcripts as the source. TCR CDR3 underwent first-round RT-PCR with the HTBI primer set. TCRdb called the multiplex PCR reads again in MiXCR, with one record for every CDR3 protein. The sample records about 520,000 distinct CDR3 sequences, less than 25% being singletons. Study findings and constraints: Ophthalmopathy was model-predicted a median about 6.7 months pre-onset.

The rearrangement links TRBV11-1 to TRBJ2-6; no clear D. The receptor was derived from a man between 18 and 35 years old with Graves' hyperthyroidism. The source material was blood. This CDR3 is CASSLAPMGYSGANVLTF. The CDR3 DNA reads TGTGCCAGCAGCTTAGCCCCCATGGGATACTCTGGGGCCAACGTCCTGACTTTC.